This T cell receptor beta chain was sequenced during a study of cytomegalovirus exposure and HLA in healthy donors. Study context: Earlier, 95 million to 140 million unique TCR beta sequences were recovered from around 180 million T cells by an analysis. The study's findings and limits: Relative to the approximately 700-donor mean, N-insertions were reportedly fewer in an Asian-associated ancestry cluster in a later analysis. Sequencing probably produced one cluster of sequence variants that were highly shared. Confirmation in vitro established that a few CMV-associated chains were specific for CMV antigens.

A multiplex PCR was run with 60 Vbeta primers and 13 Jbeta primers. Assay used: immunoSEQ multiplex PCR; TCRdb lists only in-frame clones, some missing. The data contain about 130,000 clones, around 77% of them singletons. Remarks on this clone: The target antigen is unknown.

Germline CDR1 and CDR2: SGHDT and YYEEEE. The CDR3 totals 16 residues. The J segment lost 2 bases and the V segment lost 4 bases, leaving 8 bases of the junction unmatched. V usage is TRBV5-6 and J usage is TRBJ2-5, with 10 bases aligning to TRBD1. The source of this sequence is a man aged 25 to 40 in good health and CMV-seronegative. Sequencing input: PBMCs. The CDR3 sequence is CASSPGQGGTQETQYF. For the CDR3, the DNA is TGTGCCAGCAGCCCCGGACAGGGGGGGACACAAGAGACCCAGTACTTC.